One and the same sample provided the 12 T cell receptor beta chains below, sequenced in a study of OX40 agonist ivuxolimab in advanced cancers. The assay was immunoSEQ multiplex PCR, and TCRdb's table has in-frame clones only and misses some. The sample holds 60,000 to 85,000 clones, roughly 80% seen once. The source was CD4+ or CD8+ T cells sorted from blood, collected in a trial of the OX40 agonist ivuxolimab. These TCRs come from an adult with an advanced solid tumor such as melanoma, head and neck, liver or kidney cancer.

This clone was seen only a few times. This chain connects TRBV5-1 to TRBJ2-5; D unclear. The germline V gene encodes CDR1 SGHRS and CDR2 YFSETQ. The CDR3 contains 14 residues. The ends were cut back, 0 bases at V and 5 bases at J, with 11 bases in the middle. This CDR3 is CASSLERLRETQYF. DNA for the CDR3: TGCGCCAGCAGCTTGGAGCGCCTCCGGGAGACCCAGTACTTC.

V and J are TRBV9 and TRBJ1-5; D call uncertain. Germline assignment: CDR1 SGDLS and CDR2 YYNGEE. The V and J ends lost 4 bases and 7 bases respectively, with 18 bases between them. This CDR3 has 15 amino acids. CDR3: CASSPSGQMEQPQHF. The CDR3 bases are TGTGCCAGCAGCCCCTCCGGGCAGATGGAGCAGCCCCAGCATTTT.

The CDR3 sequence is CASSGRGNNEQFF. In DNA, the CDR3 is TGTGCCAGCAGCGGGAGAGGGAACAATGAGCAGTTCTTC. The chain is built from TRBV7-8 and TRBJ2-1; D perhaps matches TRBD2 (5 bases). Deletions cut 5 bases from V and 5 bases from J, with 10 bases between. This CDR3 is 13 amino acids long. The germline CDR1 and CDR2 sequences are SGHVS and FQNEAQ.

This chain links TRBV28 with TRBJ1-2; D is possibly TRBD1 (6 bases). The CDR3 has 15 residues. Germline CDR1 reads MDHEN; CDR2 reads SYDVKM. The V and J ends lost 4 bases and 8 bases respectively, with 20 bases between them. The CDR3 reads CASSSTRGQFRGYTF. CDR3 bases: TGTGCCAGCAGTTCCACCCGAGGACAGTTTAGGGGCTACACCTTC.

The chain couples TRBV7-9 to TRBJ2-2; maybe TRBD2 (5 bases). V shed 8 bases and J shed 7 bases, with 14 bases lying between them. This CDR3 region has 13 residues. Germline-derived CDR1 and CDR2 are SEHNR and FQNEAQ (reference sequence). The CDR3 nucleotides read TGTGCCAGCTCGGGAAGGGAAAACGGGGAGCTGTTTTTT. This encodes CASSGRENGELFF.

The rearrangement joins TRBV2 to TRBJ2-3; either TRBD1 or TRBD2 may supply D (6 bases each). The CDR3 extends over 16 amino acids. Germline CDR1 reads SNHLY; CDR2 reads FYNNEI. Trimming shortened V by 6 bases and J by 2 bases, and 18 bases separated the two germline ends. CDR3 region: CASSGLKGGPTDTQYF. The CDR3 region has the DNA TGTGCCAGCAGCGGCCTCAAGGGGGGCCCCACAGATACGCAGTATTTT.

The V call is TRBV2, the J call TRBJ2-2; D might be TRBD1 (6 bases). CDR3 length: 15 amino acids. CDR1 is SNHLY and CDR2 is FYNNEI in the germline V gene. Trimming pared 6 bases from V and 2 bases from J, leaving 13 bases between. CDR3 sequence reads: CASSYRQANTGELFF. CDR3 sequence (DNA): TGTGCCAGCAGCTATAGACAGGCCAACACCGGGGAGCTGTTTTTT.

The chain carries TRBV28 and TRBJ1-4; no firm D call. The germline gives CDR1 MDHEN, CDR2 SYDVKM. The CDR3 consists of 16 residues. Trimming stripped 6 bases from V and 0 bases from J, with 14 bases between. The CDR3 loop is CASSLIPKSTNEKLFF. DNA of the CDR3: TGTGCCAGCAGCCTTATACCGAAGTCAACTAATGAAAAACTGTTTTTT.

CDR3 sequence: CAISESRLEEEGAYTF. In nucleotides, the CDR3 is TGTGCCATCAGTGAGTCACGGCTCGAGGAGGAGGGGGCCTACACCTTC. This sequence joins TRBV10-3 and TRBJ1-2; 7 nucleotides line up with TRBD1. The CDR3 runs to 16 residues. CDR1 is ENHRY, CDR2 SYGVKD, per germline. V shed 0 bases, J shed 10 bases, and the junction held 14 bases outside the gene matches.

The rearrangement uses TRBV7-2 and TRBJ2-2; D is undetermined. CDR1 and CDR2 from the germline V gene are SGHTA and FQGNSA. Trimming shortened V by 5 bases and J by 0 bases, and 10 bases separated the two germline ends. The CDR3 extends over 15 amino acids. In DNA, the CDR3 is TGTGCCAGCAGCGTTACGACAACGAACACCGGGGAGCTGTTTTTT. This encodes CASSVTTTNTGELFF.

CDR3 sequence (DNA): TGTGCCAGCAGCTTAAGGGACACAGGGGGCCCCGCGGAAGCCCTCCACTTT. This encodes CASSLRDTGGPAEALHF. The chain uses TRBV7-9 and TRBJ1-6, with 9 positions matching TRBD1. The CDR3 extends over 17 amino acids. Germline lookup yields CDR1 SEHNR and CDR2 FQNEAQ (reference sequence). Trimming cost V 2 bases and J 14 bases; bases outside gene matches: 16.

The rearrangement uses TRBV9 and TRBJ2-1; unclear D gene. The germline gives CDR1 SGDLS, CDR2 YYNGEE. The V gene lost 0 bases and the J gene lost 7 bases, with 17 bases spanning the gap. The CDR3 runs to 16 residues. CDR3 coding DNA: TGTGCCAGCAGCGTAGCCCCGGGCCCCCTTGGGAATGAGCAGTTCTTC. This translates into CASSVAPGPLGNEQFF.